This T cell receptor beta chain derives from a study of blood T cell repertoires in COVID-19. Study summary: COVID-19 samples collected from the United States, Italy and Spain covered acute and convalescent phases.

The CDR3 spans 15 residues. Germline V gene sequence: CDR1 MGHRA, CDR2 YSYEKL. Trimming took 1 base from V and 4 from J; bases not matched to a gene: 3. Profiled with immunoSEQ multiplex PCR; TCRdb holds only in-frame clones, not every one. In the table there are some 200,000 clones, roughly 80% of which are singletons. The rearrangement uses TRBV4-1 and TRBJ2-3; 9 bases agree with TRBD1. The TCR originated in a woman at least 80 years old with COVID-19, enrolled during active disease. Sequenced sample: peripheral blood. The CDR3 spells CASSQGQGVADTQYF. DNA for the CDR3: TGCGCCAGCAGCCAAGGACAGGGGGTGGCAGATACGCAGTATTTT.